This T cell receptor (beta chain) was retrieved from a study of blood T cells in healthy people across ages. This CDR3 has 17 amino acids. CDR1 is PRHDT, CDR2 FYEKMQ, per germline (reference sequence). V shed 5 bases, J shed 8 bases, and the junction held 15 bases outside the gene matches. General observations from the study: A greater number of naive CD4+ cells and higher diversity distinguished long-lived donors from aged donors.

This clonotype has just a few counts. Its antigen is as yet unknown. Every donor provided roughly 10 milliliters of peripheral blood. A J-beta primer mix and a sample-barcoded 5' primer were used in a second PCR of about 7 to 11 cycles. TCRdb redid the calling of the 5' RACE reads with MiXCR, one entry per CDR3 protein. Seen here are 650,000 to 800,000 distinct CDR3 sequences, around 43% observed once, and the top ten hold about a fifth. Material for sequencing was blood. The genes are TRBV13 and TRBJ2-1; 10 positions agree with TRBD2. This clonotype was obtained from a man in his sixties in good health. In DNA form, the CDR3 reads TGTGCCAGCAGCCCCAGGCTAGCGGGGGACGTGGACTATGAGCAGTTCTTC. This sequence encodes CASSPRLAGDVDYEQFF.